The next 28 T cell receptor beta chains were all read from a single sample in a study of T cell responses to AZD1222 COVID-19 vaccine. Sequenced by immunoSEQ multiplex PCR; TCRdb stores in-frame clones only, minus some. The repertoire has some 100,000 clones, less than 90% of them found once; the top ten carry approximately 16%. The sample here was peripheral blood, taken on day 0 of AZD1222 vaccination. Receptors originate from an adult in good health.

V usage is TRBV7-2 and J usage is TRBJ1-3; maybe TRBD1 (5 bases). The ends were cut back, 4 bases at V and 8 bases at J, with 12 bases in the middle. The CDR3 covers 13 residues. Germline V gene sequence: CDR1 SGHTA, CDR2 FQGNSA. This chain's CDR3 is CASSSDRGDTIYF. CDR3 in DNA: TGTGCCAGCAGCTCAGACCGGGGGGACACCATATATTTT.

The chain recombines TRBV4-1 with TRBJ1-6, with D tentatively TRBD1 (5 bases). V lost 0 bases and J lost 7, with 7 bases in between. CDR3 length: 14 amino acids. CDR1 and CDR2 (germline): MGHRA, YSYEKL. CDR3 DNA: TGCGCCAGCAGCCAAGATTGGGGGAATTCACCCCTCCACTTT. Protein product: CASSQDWGNSPLHF.

The chain couples TRBV5-1 to TRBJ2-1; no firm D call. The CDR3 consists of 14 residues. Germline V gene data show CDR1 as SGHRS and CDR2 as YFSETQ. V was trimmed by 0 bases and J by 9 bases, leaving 13 bases between them. The CDR3 loop reads CASSLDRLSSEQFF. CDR3 in DNA: TGCGCCAGCAGCTTGGATAGGTTGAGCTCTGAGCAGTTCTTC. Variable domain in full (rest from reference TRBV5-1 and TRBJ2-1): KAGVTQTPRYLIKTRGQQVTLSCSPISGHRSVSWYQQTPGQGLQFLFEYFSETQRNKGNFPGRFSGRQFSNSRSEMNVSTLELGDSALYLCASSLDRLSSEQFFGPGTRLTVL.

This chain joins TRBV30 and TRBJ1-2; D gene unclear. The germline V gene encodes CDR1 GTSNPN and CDR2 SVGIG (reference sequence). The CDR3 loop spans 14 amino acids. Trimming removed 8 bases at V and 6 bases at J, with 22 bases between. The DNA of the CDR3 is TGTGCCAGTGAACGGGCCCCTCGTACCCATGGCTACACCTTC. Amino acid sequence: CASERAPRTHGYTF.

The chain recombines TRBV11-1 with TRBJ1-1; the D gene is possibly TRBD1 (5 bases). The length of the CDR3 is 15 residues. Germline lookup yields CDR1 SGHAT and CDR2 FQDESV (reference sequence). The V gene lost 2 bases and the J gene lost 1 base, with 11 bases spanning the gap. This CDR3 reads CASSLSGQGNTEAFF. The DNA of the CDR3 is TGTGCCAGCAGCTTAAGTGGCCAGGGGAACACTGAAGCTTTCTTT.

The chain joins TRBV18 to TRBJ1-6, with a possible D match to TRBD1 (5 bases). V dropped 8 bases and J dropped 9 bases, with 14 bases sitting between them. The germline V gene encodes CDR1 KGHSH and CDR2 LQKENI. CDR3 size: 13 residues. The CDR3: CASGGERGSPLHF. The CDR3 DNA sequence: TGTGCCAGCGGCGGAGAGAGGGGTTCACCCCTCCACTTT.

The rearrangement links TRBV4-1 to TRBJ1-5, with 9 nucleotides matching TRBD1. J lost 4 bases, V lost 4 bases, and 5 bases had no gene match. The CDR3 sequence is 15 residues long. Per the germline V gene, CDR1 is MGHRA and CDR2 is YSYEKL. DNA for the CDR3: TGCGCCAGCAGCCGCGTACAGGGGGCGAATCAGCCCCAGCATTTT. Translated: CASSRVQGANQPQHF.

This chain connects TRBV29-1 to TRBJ2-7; 10 bases fit TRBD1. With 6 bases clipped from V and 3 bases from J, the junction kept 2 bases outside the gene matches. CDR3 size: 12 residues. In germline, CDR1 is SQVTM, CDR2 ANQGSEA. The CDR3 loop is CSVGDRGYEQYF. The CDR3 DNA sequence: TGCAGCGTCGGGGACAGGGGCTACGAGCAGTACTTC.

The chain couples TRBV5-1 to TRBJ2-2, with no clear D. CDR3 length: 16 amino acids. V shed 0 bases and J shed 0 bases, with 9 bases lying between them. CDR1 is SGHRS, CDR2 YFSETQ, per germline. Written as DNA, the CDR3 is TGCGCCAGCAGCTTGGGGGTCCGAGCGAACACCGGGGAGCTGTTTTTT. This encodes CASSLGVRANTGELFF.

V usage is TRBV7-2 and J usage is TRBJ1-2, with 7 nucleotides matching TRBD1. The germline CDR1 and CDR2 sequences are SGHTA and FQGNSA. V lost 5 bases, J lost 5 bases, and 5 bases stayed unmatched. CDR3 length: 13 residues. For the CDR3, the DNA is TGTGCCAGCAGCCCGGGACAGCAATATGGCTACACCTTC. Translated, it gives CASSPGQQYGYTF. Full variable domain (missing parts from reference TRBV7-2 and TRBJ1-2): GAGVSQSPSNKVTEKGKDVELRCDPISGHTALYWYRQSLGQGLEFLIYFQGNSAPDKSGLPSDRFSAERTGGSVSTLTIQRTQQEDSAVYLCASSPGQQYGYTFGSGTRLTVV.

This chain uses TRBV19 with TRBJ1-3; D unclear. V shed 3 bases and J shed 2 bases, with 20 bases lying between them. The CDR3 has 18 residues. The germline CDR1 and CDR2 sequences are LNHDA and SQIVND (reference sequence). Written as DNA, the CDR3 is TGTGCCAGTAGTATCGCGGAGGTGGTGGCAGGCACTGGAAACACCATATATTTT. Protein product: CASSIAEVVAGTGNTIYF.

The chain has TRBV30 and TRBJ2-7; 7 bases line up with TRBD2. With V trimmed by 0 bases and J by 7 bases, 9 bases remained unmatched. Per the germline V gene, CDR1 is GTSNPN and CDR2 is SVGIG (reference sequence). The CDR3 runs to 14 residues. CDR3 DNA: TGTGCCTGGAGTGTACGGGCGGGAGCGGGGGAGCAGTACTTC. Amino acid sequence: CAWSVRAGAGEQYF.

The rearrangement uses TRBV9 and TRBJ2-1; 9 bases match TRBD2. This CDR3 is 16 amino acids long. Trimming took 0 bases from V and 9 from J; bases not matched to a gene: 10. In germline, CDR1 is SGDLS, CDR2 YYNGEE. CDR3 sequence (DNA): TGTGCCAGCAGCGTAGTGGGAACGGCGGGAGGGGGTGAGCAGTTCTTC. Residues: CASSVVGTAGGGEQFF.

The CDR3 nucleotides read TGTGCCAGCAGCCCCCCCACCGGGGTCAGCTACGAGCAGTACTTC. It encodes CASSPPTGVSYEQYF. The chain employs TRBV28 and TRBJ2-7; tentative D call: TRBD2 (5 bases). V was cut by 6 bases and J by 3 bases, with 18 bases left in between. The V gene's germline CDR1 is MDHEN and CDR2 SYDVKM. This CDR3 is built from 15 residues.

The V gene is TRBV7-9, the J gene TRBJ2-7, with D unclear. V lost 5 bases, J lost 5 bases, and 22 bases lay in between. Germline V CDR1 and CDR2: SEHNR, FQNEAQ (reference sequence). The CDR3 is 16 residues long. CDR3 nucleotides: TGTGCCAGCAGCCTCCCTTACCGTATCGGCGGTGACGAGCAGTACTTC. It is translated as CASSLPYRIGGDEQYF.

The V and J genes are TRBV11-3 and TRBJ2-2, with D possibly matching TRBD1 (6 bases). Germline CDR1 is SGHNT and CDR2 is YENEEA. This CDR3 has 14 amino acids. Trimming left V 5 bases short and J 3 bases short, with 10 bases between. The CDR3 coding sequence is TGTGCCAGCAGCCCCGGACAGTACACCGGGGAGCTGTTTTTT. Translated, it gives CASSPGQYTGELFF.

The gene calls are TRBV11-1 and TRBJ2-1; TRBD1 agrees at 7 bases. Trimming took 5 bases from V and 9 from J; bases not matched to a gene: 10. This CDR3 spans 14 amino acids. From germline, CDR1 is SGHAT and CDR2 FQDESV (reference sequence). CDR3 sequence: CASSPSRGGSEQFF. CDR3 coding DNA: TGTGCCAGCAGCCCCTCCCGAGGGGGCAGTGAGCAGTTCTTC. The full variable domain, its missing parts supplied by reference TRBV11-1 and TRBJ2-1, is EAEVAQSPRYKITEKSQAVAFWCDPISGHATLYWYRQILGQGPELLVQFQDESVVDDSQLPKDRFSAERLKGVDSTLKIQPAELGDSAMYLCASSPSRGGSEQFFGPGTRLTVL.

This clone was recorded a few times. The J gene is TRBJ1-2, the V gene TRBV7-9, with a possible D match to TRBD1 (5 bases). This CDR3 spans 13 amino acids. The ends were cut back, 4 bases at V and 4 bases at J, with 10 bases in the middle. Germline CDR1 is SEHNR and CDR2 is FQNEAQ (reference sequence). CDR3 amino acids: CASSSGTLYGYTF. The CDR3 DNA reads TGTGCCAGCAGCTCCGGGACTCTCTATGGCTACACCTTC.

There are a few counts of this clone. The chain links TRBV7-9 to TRBJ2-3; no clear D gene. Per the germline V gene, CDR1 is SEHNR and CDR2 is FQNEAQ (reference sequence). Trimming left V 5 bases short and J 5 bases short, with 8 bases between. The CDR3 runs to 12 residues. The CDR3 is CASSITIDTQYF. The CDR3 DNA is TGTGCCAGCAGCATTACGATAGATACGCAGTATTTT.

The genes are TRBV5-1 and TRBJ2-7; perhaps TRBD1 as D (6 bases). Trimming cost V 4 bases and J 3 bases, with 17 bases left between them. Germline V gene data show CDR1 as SGHRS and CDR2 as YFSETQ. The CDR3 runs to 15 residues. The CDR3 DNA is TGCGCCAGCAGCCCGGTTACAGGGCACCTCTACGAGCAGTACTTC. Protein: CASSPVTGHLYEQYF.

The chain employs TRBV7-3 and TRBJ2-6; D remains unclear. The CDR3 is made up of 15 amino acids. Germline loops: CDR1 SGHTA, CDR2 FQGTGA. V was shortened by 5 bases and J by 0 bases, with 8 bases between the two germline ends. The CDR3 DNA follows: TGTGCCAGCAGCCCGGGTCCCTCTGGGGCCAACGTCCTGACTTTC. Residues: CASSPGPSGANVLTF.

CDR3 DNA: TGTGCCAGCAGTGAAACAGGGGCCGCTGACAATGAGCAGTTCTTC. It codes for CASSETGAADNEQFF. This chain connects TRBV6-1 to TRBJ2-1; 7 bases agree with TRBD1. With V trimmed by 2 bases and J by 5 bases, 6 bases remained unmatched. CDR3 size: 15 residues. Germline assignment: CDR1 MNHNS and CDR2 SASEGT.

The chain couples TRBV24-1 to TRBJ1-2; 10 positions match TRBD1. This CDR3 is built from 13 residues. Germline V CDR1 and CDR2: KGHDR, SFDVKD. Unmatched junction bases numbered 3, after V lost 5 bases and J lost 7 bases. CDR3 residues: CATSARDRGGYTF. The CDR3 DNA reads as TGTGCCACCAGTGCCCGGGACAGGGGTGGCTACACCTTC.

CDR3 loop: CAISESGQGAGEQYF. CDR3 DNA sequence: TGTGCCATCAGTGAGTCGGGACAGGGGGCGGGCGAGCAGTACTTC. The chain links TRBV10-3 to TRBJ2-7; 12 positions agree with TRBD1. The junction had 3 bases not matched to a gene; V was cut back by 0 bases and J by 6 bases. The CDR3 runs 15 residues. Germline V gene sequence: CDR1 ENHRY, CDR2 SYGVKD.

By share of the sample, this clone is medium-sized (0.01 to 0.1%). This chain connects TRBV6-5 to TRBJ2-7; weak D call: TRBD2 (6 bases). The CDR3 loop spans 15 amino acids. V lost 4 bases to trimming and J lost 0 bases, with 13 bases between them. CDR1 MNHEY and CDR2 SVGAGI come from the germline V gene. CDR3 in amino acids: CASSLGGFGSYEQYF. CDR3 nucleotide sequence: TGTGCCAGCAGTTTGGGGGGTTTCGGCTCCTACGAGCAGTACTTC.

The rearrangement links TRBV28 to TRBJ2-7; D not certain. Germline V gives CDR1 MDHEN, CDR2 SYDVKM. CDR3 size: 14 residues. The ends were cut back, 3 bases at V and 2 bases at J, with 11 bases in the middle. CDR3 bases: TGTGCCAGCAGTTTCCCAGACATTACCTACGAGCAGTACTTC. Its translation is CASSFPDITYEQYF.

The chain joins TRBV24-1 to TRBJ2-1, with 16 bases fitting TRBD2. Germline CDR1 is KGHDR and CDR2 is SFDVKD. There are 16 residues in the CDR3. The V gene end was trimmed by 4 bases and the J gene end by 10 bases; junction bases not matched to a gene: 6. CDR3 amino acids: CATSDGTSGGGPEQFF. The CDR3 DNA sequence: TGTGCCACCAGTGACGGGACTAGCGGGGGGGGTCCGGAGCAGTTCTTC.

CDR3 amino acids: CASSSSYGYTF. CDR3 nucleotides: TGTGCCAGCAGCTCCAGCTATGGCTACACCTTC. This rearrangement joins TRBV2 to TRBJ1-2; D is uncertain. V was pared by 6 bases and J by 4 bases, with 6 bases between. There are 11 residues in the CDR3. Germline CDR1 and CDR2: SNHLY and FYNNEI.